The 23 T cell receptor beta chains below come from one sample, sequenced in a study of T cells in localized non-small cell lung cancer. TCRdb keeps only in-frame clones here, not all; method: immunoSEQ multiplex PCR. The sample holds tens of thousands of clones, approximately 80% seen once. The sequenced sample was peripheral blood, obtained before any cancer treatment. The receptors shown here come from a male donor aged 60 or over with stage II squamous cell lung carcinoma.

The genes are TRBV2 and TRBJ2-3; D is unclear. Germline V lookup: CDR1 SNHLY, CDR2 FYNNEI. Trimming removed 4 bases from V and 6 bases from J, with 17 bases in between. CDR3 length: 15 amino acids. CDR3 nucleotides: TGTGCCAGCAGTGCGACACCAACCTCTTCTGATACGCAGTATTTT. Translation gives CASSATPTSSDTQYF.

This clone came up once. The chain employs TRBV4-2 and TRBJ1-2; no firm D call. V was pared by 0 bases and J by 3 bases, with 5 bases between. The length of the CDR3 is 13 residues. In germline, CDR1 is LGHNA, CDR2 YNFKEQ. The CDR3 DNA reads as TGTGCCAGCAGCCAAGAAGTCGACTATGGCTACACCTTC. Translated: CASSQEVDYGYTF.

This clone has only a few counts. V gene TRBV6-6 combines with J gene TRBJ2-3; D possibly corresponds to TRBD2 (6 bases). This CDR3 comprises 15 residues. V dropped 6 bases and J dropped 3 bases, with 16 bases sitting between them. CDR1 is MNHNY, CDR2 SVGAGI, per germline (reference sequence). The CDR3, as DNA: TGTGCCAGCAGCCCCTCGGGTCGGGGGACAGATACGCAGTATTTT. Its translation: CASSPSGRGTDTQYF.

V is TRBV19 and J is TRBJ2-3; 10 bases match TRBD1. Trimming took 0 bases from V and 7 from J; bases not matched to a gene: 7. The CDR3 contains 16 residues. CDR1 LNHDA and CDR2 SQIVND come from the germline V gene (reference sequence). The CDR3 sequence: CASSIEDRGSSYTQYF. The CDR3 nucleotides read TGTGCCAGTAGTATAGAGGACAGGGGGTCGTCATATACGCAGTATTTT.

This clone was detected once. J is TRBJ1-1 and V is TRBV30; D not resolved. The germline V gene encodes CDR1 GTSNPN and CDR2 SVGIG (reference sequence). V lost 6 bases and J lost 1, with 9 bases in between. This CDR3 has 12 residues. The CDR3 bases are TGTGCCTGCACACAGAGGAACACTGAAGCTTTCTTT. As protein: CACTQRNTEAFF.

DNA of the CDR3: TGTGCCAGCAGCGAACCGGCTGGCAGGAGGTTCTTC. Its protein is CASSEPAGRRFF. V and J are TRBV5-6 and TRBJ2-1; D not certain. The CDR3 has 12 amino acids. Looked up from germline, CDR1 is SGHDT and CDR2 is YYEEEE. Trimming removed 4 bases from V and 15 bases from J, with 17 bases in between.

The rearrangement links TRBV19 to TRBJ1-1, with 8 bases that match TRBD1. The CDR3 is 14 residues long. V was clipped by 5 bases and J by 7 bases; unmatched bases: 9. Looked up from germline, CDR1 is LNHDA and CDR2 is SQIVND (reference sequence). CDR3 amino acids: CASSLRTGSNEAFF. The CDR3 bases are TGTGCCAGTAGTCTCCGGACAGGGAGTAATGAAGCTTTCTTT.

The chain couples TRBV5-4 to TRBJ2-1, with unresolved D. Germline CDR1 and CDR2: SGHNT and YYREEE (reference sequence). The CDR3 runs 14 residues. The V and J ends lost 1 base and 5 bases respectively, with 10 bases between them. DNA for the CDR3: TGTGCCAGCAGCTTGCCAAGCGTCCACAATGAGCAGTTCTTC. It yields the protein CASSLPSVHNEQFF.

The chain carries TRBV2 and TRBJ2-7; TRBD2 is a possible D gene (6 bases). CDR1 and CDR2 (germline): SNHLY, FYNNEI. The V end was cut by 2 bases, the J end by 4 bases, with 15 bases between. This CDR3 has 15 amino acids. The CDR3 reads CASSEQASAIYEQYF. In nucleotides, the CDR3 is TGTGCCAGCAGTGAACAGGCTAGCGCCATTTACGAGCAGTACTTC.

The chain combines TRBV5-1 with TRBJ2-2, with D possibly being TRBD1 (8 bases). Trimming took 4 bases from V and 6 from J, leaving 19 bases between them. The CDR3 extends over 16 amino acids. In germline, CDR1 is SGHRS, CDR2 YFSETQ. The CDR3 here is CASSPPGQGGPGELFF. In DNA form, the CDR3 reads TGCGCCAGCAGCCCTCCTGGACAGGGAGGGCCCGGGGAGCTGTTTTTT.

This clone was observed once. V and J are TRBV19 and TRBJ2-7; 12 nucleotides align to TRBD1. V was clipped by 5 bases and J by 5 bases; unmatched bases: 10. From germline, CDR1 is LNHDA and CDR2 SQIVND (reference sequence). The CDR3 has 16 amino acids. The CDR3 sequence: CASSWRDRGRGDEQYF. The CDR3 DNA reads as TGTGCCAGTAGTTGGAGGGACAGGGGGCGCGGGGACGAGCAGTACTTC.

This clone was picked up one time. This chain uses TRBV10-1 with TRBJ1-1; D ambiguous. Trimming removed 2 bases at V and 8 bases at J, with 12 bases between. From germline, CDR1 is WNHNN and CDR2 SYGVQD (reference sequence). The CDR3 contains 13 residues. The CDR3 nucleotides read TGCGCCAGCAGTGAGAGTTCGAGAGGGGAAGCTTTCTTT. This translates into CASSESSRGEAFF.

The chain links TRBV6-5 to TRBJ1-1, with TRBD1 matching 11 bases. The J segment lost 5 bases and the V segment lost 2 bases, leaving 4 bases of the junction unmatched. Germline V gene data show CDR1 as MNHEY and CDR2 as SVGAGI. The CDR3 has 15 residues. The CDR3 nucleotides read TGTGCCAGCAGTTACGGGACAGGGGGTTGGACTGAAGCTTTCTTT. This encodes CASSYGTGGWTEAFF.

Concerning this clone: Additional DNA sequences in this sample encode the identical CDR3. V gene TRBV5-1 combines with J gene TRBJ2-6; the D call may be TRBD1 or TRBD2 (6 bases each). CDR3 length: 16 residues. Germline V gene data show CDR1 as SGHRS and CDR2 as YFSETQ. V lost 0 bases to trimming and J lost 2 bases, with 9 bases between them. CDR3 nucleotides: TGCGCCAGCAGCTTGGCGGGGGCGCCTGGGGCCAACGTCCTGACTTTC. Amino acid sequence: CASSLAGAPGANVLTF.

This rearrangement joins TRBV12-5 to TRBJ1-1, with D perhaps TRBD1 (5 bases). This CDR3 has 15 amino acids. The V gene's germline CDR1 is LGHNT and CDR2 FRNRAP. Trimming took off 0 bases at V and 8 bases at J, with 16 bases between the two ends. DNA of the CDR3: TGTGCTAGTGGTTTGGTAATAGGGCAGGGTACAGAAGCTTTCTTT. It encodes CASGLVIGQGTEAFF.

The chain joins TRBV6-1 to TRBJ1-3; the D is unclear. The CDR3 totals 12 residues. Germline CDR1 MNHNS, CDR2 SASEGT. The CDR3 here is CAGQSSGNTIYF. CDR3 in DNA: TGTGCTGGTCAGAGCTCTGGAAACACCATATATTTT.

CDR3 nucleotides: TGCGCCAGCAGCTTGAGCCGGGACAGTTCTAGCACAGATACGCAGTATTTT. As protein: CASSLSRDSSSTDTQYF. The chain employs TRBV5-1 and TRBJ2-3, with 7 bases matching TRBD1. J gave up 0 bases and V 1 base, and 8 bases lay outside the gene matches. Germline V gives CDR1 SGHRS, CDR2 YFSETQ. CDR3 length equals 17 residues.

V gene TRBV5-4 combines with J gene TRBJ1-2, with 9 bases aligning to TRBD1. V shed 1 base, J shed 7 bases, and the junction held 2 bases outside the gene matches. The CDR3 spans 13 residues. Looked up from germline, CDR1 is SGHNT and CDR2 is YYREEE (reference sequence). The CDR3 nucleotides are TGTGCCAGCAGCTTGACAGGGGGCAGTGGCTACACCTTC. Protein: CASSLTGGSGYTF.

This chain connects TRBV27 to TRBJ1-1, with no clear D. The V and J ends lost 7 bases and 4 bases respectively, with 7 bases between them. Germline V gene data show CDR1 as MNHEY and CDR2 as SMNVEV (reference sequence). The CDR3 covers 11 residues. DNA for the CDR3: TGTGCCAGCAAGACCCTCACTGAAGCTTTCTTT. It translates to CASKTLTEAFF.

J is TRBJ2-1 and V is TRBV9; 8 nucleotides line up with TRBD2. CDR1 is SGDLS, CDR2 YYNGEE, per germline. The CDR3 covers 16 residues. V lost 0 bases and J lost 11; bases outside the gene matches: 13. CDR3 DNA sequence: TGTGCCAGCAGCGTAGAGCCGGGGGGGCCGAGGTTTCAGCAGTTCTTC. This encodes CASSVEPGGPRFQQFF.

The J gene is TRBJ1-2, the V gene TRBV5-4; a possible D gene is TRBD1 (5 bases). V was clipped by 0 bases and J by 2 bases, with 11 bases between them. Per the germline V gene, CDR1 is SGHNT and CDR2 is YYREEE (reference sequence). The CDR3 is 15 amino acids. The CDR3 coding sequence is TGTGCCAGCAGCTTGGCCGGGGGTTCCAACTATGGCTACACCTTC. This sequence encodes CASSLAGGSNYGYTF.

This sequence joins TRBV7-9 and TRBJ2-3; TRBD2 matches at 12 bases. CDR3 size: 16 residues. Germline CDR1 is SEHNR and CDR2 is FQNEAQ (reference sequence). J gave up 5 bases and V 4 bases, and 7 bases lay outside the gene matches. This CDR3 reads CASSSGLAGNRDTQYF. CDR3 nucleotide sequence: TGTGCCAGCAGCTCAGGACTAGCGGGAAACAGAGATACGCAGTATTTT.

This sequence joins TRBV5-1 and TRBJ2-3; TRBD2 might be the D (6 bases). The germline V gene has CDR1 SGHRS and CDR2 YFSETQ. The CDR3 runs to 17 residues. The V end lost 3 bases, the J end lost 6 bases, and 23 bases lay between the germline ends. CDR3: CASSSRPRTISRDTQYF. Here the CDR3 DNA reads TGCGCCAGCAGCTCCCGTCCTAGGACTATCAGCAGGGATACGCAGTATTTT.